These T cell receptor beta chains were read from a single sample in a study of beta chain features in type 1 diabetes. The assay was immunoSEQ multiplex PCR, and TCRdb's table has in-frame clones only and misses some. The table includes approximately 330,000 clones, 8% to 13% detected once. Sequenced material: naive CD4+ T cells from blood. The origin of the receptors is a young woman in good health. Each CDR3 is given without its conserved first and last residue. D genes are given only for firm matches.

d_call | v_call | cdr3_aa
TRBD1 | TRBV30 | AWSRQGDTEAF
TRBD2 | TRBV5-1 | ASSPTSANTGELF
NA | TRBV27 | ASSRPLASTGELF
NA | TRBV11-2 | ASSLALNTEAF
NA | TRBV28 | ASSVWEETQY
NA | TRBV4-3 | ASSQEYRDPTNYGYT
TRBD1 | TRBV23-1 | ATPGGCEQF
NA | TRBV18 | ASSLFVPEEGYNEQF
NA | TRBV7-3 | ASSPHQTASTDTQY
NA | TRBV29-1 | SVLGYYEQY
TRBD2 | TRBV14 | ASSRFRGDGEQF